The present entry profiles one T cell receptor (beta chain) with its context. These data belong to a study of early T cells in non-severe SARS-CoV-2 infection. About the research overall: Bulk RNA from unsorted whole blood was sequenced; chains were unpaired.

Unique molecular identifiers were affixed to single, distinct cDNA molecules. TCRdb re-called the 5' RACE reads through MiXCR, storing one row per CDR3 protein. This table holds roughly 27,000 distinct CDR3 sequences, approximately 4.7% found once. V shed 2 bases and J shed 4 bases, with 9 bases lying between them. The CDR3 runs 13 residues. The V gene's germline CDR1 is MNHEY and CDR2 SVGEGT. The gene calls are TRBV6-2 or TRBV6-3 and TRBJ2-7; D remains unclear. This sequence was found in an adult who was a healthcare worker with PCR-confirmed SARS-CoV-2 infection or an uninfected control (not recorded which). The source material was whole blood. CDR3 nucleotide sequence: TGTGCCAGCAGTTACGCCCCGATGTACGAGCAGTACTTC. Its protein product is CASSYAPMYEQYF.